What follows are 22 T cell receptor beta chains derived from one specimen sequenced in a study of lymphopenia after photon versus proton radiotherapy. Sequenced by immunoSEQ multiplex PCR; TCRdb stores in-frame clones only, minus some. The sample holds 150,000 to 200,000 clones, roughly nine tenths seen once. The sequencing here drew on peripheral blood, taken from a patient treated with photon-based radiotherapy. All receptors derive from a man aged 45-65 years with gastric cancer.

The gene calls are TRBV2 and TRBJ2-2; D unclear. The ends were cut back, 7 bases at V and 2 bases at J, with 11 bases in the middle. Germline V lookup: CDR1 SNHLY, CDR2 FYNNEI. The CDR3 spans 14 residues. The CDR3 spells CASKGYRNTGELFF. CDR3 nucleotide sequence: TGTGCCAGCAAGGGCTACCGAAACACCGGGGAGCTGTTTTTT.

The chain links TRBV4-3 to TRBJ2-7; D is unresolved. The length of the CDR3 is 13 residues. V lost 0 bases to trimming and J lost 8 bases, with 11 bases between them. Germline loops: CDR1 LGHNA, CDR2 YSLEER. As DNA, the CDR3 is TGCGCCAGCAGCCAAGATCCGAGGAAACAGCAGTACTTC. Amino acid sequence: CASSQDPRKQQYF.

This clone occurred a few times. This rearrangement joins TRBV6-5 to TRBJ2-3; TRBD2 might be the D (5 bases). There are 14 residues in the CDR3. V was trimmed by 6 bases and J by 3 bases, leaving 13 bases between them. Germline CDR1 reads MNHEY; CDR2 reads SVGAGI. Here the CDR3 reads CASRRAGGTDTQYF. For the CDR3, the DNA is TGTGCCAGCAGACGGGCAGGCGGGACAGATACGCAGTATTTT.

The genes are TRBV29-1 and TRBJ2-5, with 8 nucleotides matching TRBD1. After removal of 8 bases from V and 4 bases from J, the junction contained 6 bases not matched to a gene. Germline CDR1 reads SQVTM; CDR2 reads ANQGSEA. There are 12 residues in the CDR3. The CDR3 bases are TGCAGCCTTTCGACAGGGGTAGAGACCCAGTACTTC. It specifies CSLSTGVETQYF.

The chain carries TRBV6-6 and TRBJ2-6; D gene unclear. CDR3 length: 12 residues. Between the trimmed V and J ends, which lost 4 bases and 3 bases, there was a span of 1 base. The germline V gene encodes CDR1 MNHNY and CDR2 SVGAGI (reference sequence). Written as DNA, the CDR3 is TGTGCCAGCAGTTTTGGGGCCAACGTCCTGACTTTC. Its protein product is CASSFGANVLTF.

This clone was detected once. The V call is TRBV11-3, the J call TRBJ1-1, with D tentatively TRBD1 (5 bases). The CDR3 loop spans 15 amino acids. Trimming took off 0 bases at V and 2 bases at J, with 10 bases between the two ends. Germline V lookup: CDR1 SGHNT, CDR2 YENEEA. The chain's CDR3 is CASSLDWGSNTEAFF. CDR3 coding DNA: TGTGCCAGCAGCTTAGATTGGGGCAGTAACACTGAAGCTTTCTTT.

This rearrangement joins TRBV6-5 to TRBJ2-3; D ambiguous. Germline loops: CDR1 MNHEY, CDR2 SVGAGI. The CDR3 totals 15 residues. Trimming left V 0 bases short and J 4 bases short, with 11 bases between. CDR3 sequence reads: CASSYSNQWPDTQYF. In DNA, the CDR3 is TGTGCCAGCAGTTACTCCAATCAGTGGCCAGATACGCAGTATTTT.

V and J are TRBV9 and TRBJ2-2; D is possibly TRBD1 (6 bases). The CDR3 is made up of 15 amino acids. With 0 bases removed from V and 4 bases from J, the gap between germline ends came to 10 bases. Germline lookup yields CDR1 SGDLS and CDR2 YYNGEE. The DNA for the CDR3 is TGTGCCAGCAGCGTAGGACAGGTGCGCACCGGGGAGCTGTTTTTT. Protein sequence: CASSVGQVRTGELFF.

The CDR3 spells CASSIPGTGNYGYTF. CDR3 bases: TGTGCCAGCAGCATACCCGGGACAGGGAACTATGGCTACACCTTC. V is TRBV11-2 and J is TRBJ1-2; TRBD1 matches at 9 bases. The CDR3 extends over 15 amino acids. After removal of 5 bases from V and 2 bases from J, the junction contained 6 bases not matched to a gene. Per germline, CDR1 SGHAT and CDR2 FQNNGV.

The chain uses TRBV19 and TRBJ2-2; no firm D call. The V gene's germline CDR1 is LNHDA and CDR2 SQIVND (reference sequence). The CDR3 has 13 amino acids. The V and J ends lost 7 bases and 3 bases respectively, with 9 bases between them. The CDR3 sequence is CASIKSDTGELFF. CDR3 DNA: TGTGCCAGTATTAAGTCCGACACCGGGGAGCTGTTTTTT.

The V call is TRBV9, the J call TRBJ2-7; 8 bases align to TRBD1. Germline lookup yields CDR1 SGDLS and CDR2 YYNGEE. After removal of 4 bases from V and 6 bases from J, the junction contained 21 bases not matched to a gene. This CDR3 is 18 amino acids long. CDR3 sequence reads: CASSPHILLTGESSEQYF. As DNA, the CDR3 is TGTGCCAGCAGCCCCCACATCTTATTGACAGGGGAGTCATCCGAGCAGTACTTC.

The chain recombines TRBV28 with TRBJ1-4; D gene uncertain. The ends were cut back, 5 bases at V and 2 bases at J, with 3 bases in the middle. CDR3 size: 12 residues. Germline CDR1 reads MDHEN; CDR2 reads SYDVKM. The CDR3 DNA reads TGTGCCAGCAGTGGGACTAATGAAAAACTGTTTTTT. This codes for CASSGTNEKLFF.

This clone was recorded only once. This chain uses TRBV29-1 with TRBJ1-1, with D perhaps matching TRBD1 (5 bases). V shed 7 bases and J shed 6 bases, with 18 bases lying between them. Germline V lookup: CDR1 SQVTM, CDR2 ANQGSEA. The CDR3 totals 13 residues. The CDR3 is CSAHRRGRSEAFF. CDR3 bases: TGCAGCGCCCATAGGCGGGGGAGGTCTGAAGCTTTCTTT.

The chain is built from TRBV5-6 and TRBJ1-1; 7 bases fit TRBD1. Germline V gene data show CDR1 as SGHDT and CDR2 as YYEEEE. Trimming removed 1 base from V and 4 bases from J; junction bases left unmatched: 1. The CDR3 is 13 amino acids. The CDR3 region is CASSLQGVTEAFF. CDR3 DNA sequence: TGTGCCAGCAGCTTGCAGGGGGTCACTGAAGCTTTCTTT.

V usage is TRBV5-1 and J usage is TRBJ1-5, with D maybe TRBD1 (5 bases). Per germline, CDR1 SGHRS and CDR2 YFSETQ. The V gene lost 7 bases and the J gene lost 1 base, with 15 bases spanning the gap. This CDR3 has 15 residues. CDR3 DNA sequence: TGCGCCAGCCGACGGGGCCCGGAGAGCAATCAGCCCCAGCATTTT. This codes for CASRRGPESNQPQHF.

The chain has TRBV28 and TRBJ1-2; D is unresolved. Per germline, CDR1 MDHEN and CDR2 SYDVKM. Trimming shortened V by 6 bases and J by 0 bases, and 11 bases separated the two germline ends. This CDR3 has 14 amino acids. CDR3 sequence: CASRERASNYGYTF. CDR3 DNA: TGTGCCAGCAGGGAGAGGGCCTCTAACTATGGCTACACCTTC.

The V gene is TRBV4-2, the J gene TRBJ2-5; 10 bases are a match to TRBD1. There are 17 residues in the CDR3. CDR1 and CDR2 from the germline V gene are LGHNA and YNFKEQ. The J segment lost 0 bases and the V segment lost 1 base, leaving 5 bases of the junction unmatched. The CDR3 spells CASSQAGTGEDQETQYF. The DNA for the CDR3 is TGTGCCAGCAGCCAAGCTGGGACAGGGGAGGACCAAGAGACCCAGTACTTC.

The V gene is TRBV19, the J gene TRBJ2-3, with 7 bases that match TRBD1. The CDR3 totals 16 residues. V dropped 8 bases and J dropped 2; count of bases not matched to a gene: 13. The V gene's germline CDR1 is LNHDA and CDR2 SQIVND (reference sequence). The CDR3 region is CASHPSTGRYTDTQYF. CDR3 in DNA: TGTGCCAGTCACCCTTCGACAGGGCGATACACAGATACGCAGTATTTT.

This chain links TRBV5-1 with TRBJ1-1; TRBD1 might be the D (5 bases). This CDR3 contains 16 residues. V was shortened by 0 bases and J by 0 bases, with 12 bases between the two germline ends. Looked up from germline, CDR1 is SGHRS and CDR2 is YFSETQ. The CDR3 loop reads CASSLAGGTVNTEAFF. The DNA for the CDR3 is TGCGCCAGCAGCTTGGCGGGGGGGACGGTGAACACTGAAGCTTTCTTT.

V and J are TRBV28 and TRBJ2-4; D is possibly TRBD2 (5 bases). CDR3 size: 16 residues. With 1 base removed from V and 0 bases from J, the gap between germline ends came to 10 bases. Germline values: CDR1 MDHEN, CDR2 SYDVKM. The CDR3 DNA reads TGTGCCAGCAGTTTATTCTCTGGACTAGCCAAAAACATTCAGTACTTC. Amino acid sequence: CASSLFSGLAKNIQYF.

The chain joins TRBV5-6 to TRBJ1-4; 8 bases line up with TRBD1. The CDR3 spans 16 residues. Losses at the gene ends were 3 bases for V and 5 bases for J; bases not matched to a gene: 9. Per the germline V gene, CDR1 is SGHDT and CDR2 is YYEEEE. As DNA, the CDR3 is TGTGCCAGCAGCTCCTATGGGACAGGTCGGAATGAAAAACTGTTTTTT. Translating it yields CASSSYGTGRNEKLFF.

The chain has TRBV29-1 and TRBJ1-4; 8 nucleotides agree with TRBD1. Trimming at V came to 8 bases and at J to 8 bases, leaving 7 bases not matched to a gene. The CDR3 is 12 amino acids. Germline CDR1 reads SQVTM; CDR2 reads ANQGSEA. CDR3: CSIRTGREKLFF. The CDR3 DNA is TGCAGCATTAGGACAGGGCGCGAAAAACTGTTTTTT.